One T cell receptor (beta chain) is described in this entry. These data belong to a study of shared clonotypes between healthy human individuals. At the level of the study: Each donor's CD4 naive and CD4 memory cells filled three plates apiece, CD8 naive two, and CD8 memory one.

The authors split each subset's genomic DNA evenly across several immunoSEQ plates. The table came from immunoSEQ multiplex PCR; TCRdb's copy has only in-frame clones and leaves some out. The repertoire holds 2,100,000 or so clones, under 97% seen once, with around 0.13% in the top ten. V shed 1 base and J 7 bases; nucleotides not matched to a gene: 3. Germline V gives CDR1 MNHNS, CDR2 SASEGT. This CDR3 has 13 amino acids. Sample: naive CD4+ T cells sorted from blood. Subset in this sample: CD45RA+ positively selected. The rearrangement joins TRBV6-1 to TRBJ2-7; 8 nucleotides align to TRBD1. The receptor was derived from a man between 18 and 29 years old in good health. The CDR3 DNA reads TGTGCCAGCAGTGAAGGACAGGGGAAAGAGCAGTACTTC. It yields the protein CASSEGQGKEQYF.